Below are 10 T cell receptor beta chains sequenced from a single sample in a study of vaccination effects on CD4 cells after COVID-19. Antigen specificity for these receptors is unknown. Isolation of CD4+ T cells took place after around 10 days of culture. Vaccination of participants consisted of two doses of either the BNT162b2 or mRNA-1273 vaccine. TCRdb keeps only in-frame clones here, not all; method: immunoSEQ multiplex PCR. The sample shows under 55,000 clones, approximately 70% of them seen only once. The sequencing here drew on CD4+ T cells from PBMCs cultured without peptide, taken after COVID-19 vaccination. The receptors shown here come from a human donor who received a COVID-19 vaccine.

This chain connects TRBV7-9 to TRBJ1-5, with a weak D call TRBD1 (5 bases). Trimming shortened V by 8 bases and J by 7 bases, and 21 bases separated the two germline ends. Germline V gene lookup returns CDR1 SEHNR and CDR2 FQNEAQ (reference sequence). The CDR3 extends over 15 amino acids. The CDR3 DNA follows: TGTGCCAGCGCAAAAATGGGGGATTCGAAACAGCCCCAGCATTTT. It codes for CASAKMGDSKQPQHF.

This clone has more than one count but fewer than ten. The V gene is TRBV5-4, the J gene TRBJ2-3; the D call may be TRBD1 or TRBD2 (7 bases each). The CDR3 totals 15 residues. The germline V gene encodes CDR1 SGHNT and CDR2 YYREEE (reference sequence). V was cut by 0 bases and J by 5 bases, with 13 bases left in between. CDR3 DNA: TGTGCCAGCAGCTTGGAGGGGGCTAGCGGAGATACGCAGTATTTT. This sequence encodes CASSLEGASGDTQYF.

CDR3 protein: CATSALGGRETQYF. In DNA form, the CDR3 reads TGTGCCACCAGTGCCCTTGGGGGGCGGGAGACCCAGTACTTC. The chain employs TRBV24-1 and TRBJ2-5, with D possibly called TRBD1 or TRBD2 (6 bases each). Trimming cost V 5 bases and J 5 bases, with 14 bases left between them. CDR1 and CDR2 (germline): KGHDR, SFDVKD. The CDR3 totals 14 residues.

The rearrangement joins TRBV5-4 to TRBJ1-1; tentative D call: TRBD1 (5 bases). The ends were cut back, 0 bases at V and 6 bases at J, with 12 bases in the middle. Germline assignment: CDR1 SGHNT and CDR2 YYREEE (reference sequence). The CDR3 is made up of 14 amino acids. The CDR3 is CASSLGAGPSEAFF. CDR3 DNA: TGTGCCAGCAGCTTGGGGGCAGGGCCGTCTGAAGCTTTCTTT.

This sequence joins TRBV7-9 and TRBJ1-1; 7 bases align to TRBD1. The V and J ends lost 7 bases and 1 base, in that order; junction bases with no gene match: 3. Germline V CDR1 and CDR2: SEHNR, FQNEAQ (reference sequence). This CDR3 is built from 13 residues. The CDR3 loop is CASNGQANTEAFF. The CDR3 DNA follows: TGTGCCAGCAACGGACAGGCGAACACTGAAGCTTTCTTT.

The V call is TRBV25-1, the J call TRBJ2-7; tentative D call: TRBD1 (5 bases). CDR1 and CDR2 (germline): MGHDK, SYGVNS. The CDR3 loop spans 13 amino acids. V was shortened by 5 bases and J by 0 bases, with 8 bases between the two germline ends. The CDR3 protein is CASSPGISYEQYF. CDR3 nucleotide sequence: TGTGCCAGCAGTCCAGGGATCTCCTACGAGCAGTACTTC.

The rearrangement links TRBV6-5 to TRBJ2-5; no firm D call. From germline, CDR1 is MNHEY and CDR2 SVGAGI. There are 13 residues in the CDR3. V was cut by 0 bases and J by 7 bases, with 9 bases left in between. The CDR3 DNA sequence: TGTGCCAGCAGTTACTCGAGTTTTGGGACCCAGTACTTC. Its translation is CASSYSSFGTQYF.

The chain joins TRBV12-3 or TRBV12-4 to TRBJ2-5; D is undetermined. This CDR3 contains 13 residues. V dropped 3 bases and J dropped 1 base, with 6 bases sitting between them. The CDR3 nucleotides read TGTGCCAGCAGTTTTCACGGCCAAGAGACCCAGTACTTC. It specifies CASSFHGQETQYF.

This clone was counted only a few times. The rearrangement uses TRBV11-2 and TRBJ2-3, with D hard to call. Trimming stripped 0 bases from V and 0 bases from J, with 13 bases between. Germline V gives CDR1 SGHAT, CDR2 FQNNGV. CDR3 size: 17 residues. The CDR3 sequence is CASSLDLPGTSTDTQYF. DNA of the CDR3: TGTGCCAGCAGCTTAGATCTGCCCGGAACTAGCACAGATACGCAGTATTTT.

The chain carries TRBV6-5 and TRBJ1-1; D is perhaps TRBD1 (5 bases). The CDR3 runs to 14 residues. Germline V lookup: CDR1 MNHEY, CDR2 SVGAGI. Trimming removed 5 bases at V and 1 base at J, with 11 bases between. The CDR3, as DNA: TGTGCCAGCAGTCCAGGGTGGGCGAACACTGAAGCTTTCTTT. Amino acids: CASSPGWANTEAFF.